The source of this TCR beta chain is a study of T cells after yellow fever vaccination. Findings and limits, study-wide: By day 5 rather than day 15, the secondary response had peaked, though it was weaker.

The CDR3 is made up of 12 amino acids. The germline V and J ends were trimmed by 3 bases and 7 bases, with 7 bases remaining between them. Germline values: CDR1 LNHDA, CDR2 SQIVND (reference sequence). TCRdb reanalysed the 5' RACE reads using MiXCR and keeps one entry per CDR3 protein. The sample has some 52,000 distinct CDR3 sequences; about 6.3% are singletons. The chain joins TRBV19 to TRBJ1-5; D gene ambiguous. Sequencing was performed on CD8+ T cells not binding an NS4B(214-222) dextramer, sorted from PBMCs, taken roughly 45 days after the first yellow fever vaccination. The receptor's source is a man aged 18 to 29 who received the YFV17D yellow fever vaccine. The CDR3 coding sequence is TGTGCCAGTAGTATTGGAGGGCAGCCCCAGCATTTT. The encoded protein is CASSIGGQPQHF.